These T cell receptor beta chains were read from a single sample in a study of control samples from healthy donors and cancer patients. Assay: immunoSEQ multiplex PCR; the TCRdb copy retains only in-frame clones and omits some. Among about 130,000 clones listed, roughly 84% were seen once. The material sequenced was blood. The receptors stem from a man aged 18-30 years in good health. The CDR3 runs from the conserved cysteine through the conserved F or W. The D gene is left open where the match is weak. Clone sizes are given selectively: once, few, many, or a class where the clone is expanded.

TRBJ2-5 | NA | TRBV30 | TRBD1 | CAWSGDRGRETQYF | TGTGCCTGGAGTGGGGACAGGGGTCGGGAGACCCAGTACTTC
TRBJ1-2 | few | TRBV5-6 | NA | CASSPGANYGYTF | TGTGCCAGCAGCCCCGGGGCAAACTATGGCTACACCTTC
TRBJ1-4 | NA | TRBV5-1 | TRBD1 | CASSRQGTSVNEKLFF | TGCGCCAGCAGCCGACAGGGGACCTCAGTCAATGAAAAACTGTTTTTT
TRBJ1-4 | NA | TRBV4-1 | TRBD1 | CASSSRGDRATNEKLFF | TGCGCCAGCAGCTCACGTGGGGACAGGGCAACTAATGAAAAACTGTTTTTT
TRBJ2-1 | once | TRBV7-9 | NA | CASSLGQAINEQFF | TGTGCCAGCAGCTTAGGGCAGGCGATCAATGAGCAGTTCTTC
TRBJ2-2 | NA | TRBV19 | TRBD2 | CASRGLAVGETGELFF | TGTGCCAGTAGGGGCCTAGCGGTTGGGGAAACCGGGGAGCTGTTTTTT
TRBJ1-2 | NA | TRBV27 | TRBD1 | CASRKPGQTVPNYGYTF | TGTGCCAGCAGAAAGCCGGGACAGACCGTACCTAACTATGGCTACACCTTC
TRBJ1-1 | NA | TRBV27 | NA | CASSYRVENTEAFF | TGTGCCAGCAGCTATCGGGTGGAAAACACTGAAGCTTTCTTT
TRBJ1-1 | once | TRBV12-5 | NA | CASGLLGGNTEAFF | TGTGCTAGTGGTTTGTTGGGCGGGAACACTGAAGCTTTCTTT
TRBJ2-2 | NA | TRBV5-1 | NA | CASRREIGELFF | TGCGCCAGCAGGAGGGAGATCGGGGAGCTGTTTTTT
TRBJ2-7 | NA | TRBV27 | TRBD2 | CASSSRTSGSYEQYF | TGTGCCAGCAGTTCCCGGACTAGCGGGAGTTACGAGCAGTACTTC
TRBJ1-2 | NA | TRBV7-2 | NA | CASSLGRQVNYGYTF | TGTGCCAGCAGCTTAGGCCGACAGGTTAACTATGGCTACACCTTC
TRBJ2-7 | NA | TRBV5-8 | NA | CASSPFDWSGDPNYEQYF | TGTGCCAGCAGCCCCTTCGACTGGTCGGGTGACCCCAACTACGAGCAGTACTTC
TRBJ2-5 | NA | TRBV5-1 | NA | CASSLDGSGEETQYF | TGCGCCAGCAGCTTGGATGGTAGCGGTGAAGAGACCCAGTACTTC
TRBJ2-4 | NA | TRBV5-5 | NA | CASSGGLAKNIQYF | TGTGCCAGCAGCGGGGGACTAGCCAAAAACATTCAGTACTTC
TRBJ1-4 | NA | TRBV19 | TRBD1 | CASSRDRRSEKLFF | TGTGCCAGTAGCAGGGACAGGAGGAGCGAAAAACTGTTTTTT
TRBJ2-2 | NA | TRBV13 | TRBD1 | CASSPNVGQGVVPGELFF | TGTGCCAGCAGCCCCAACGTGGGACAGGGGGTCGTCCCCGGGGAGCTGTTTTTT
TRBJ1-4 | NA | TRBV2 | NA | CASSVGRGRNEKLFF | TGTGCCAGCAGTGTCGGTAGAGGTCGGAATGAAAAACTGTTTTTT